This T cell receptor beta chain was found in a study of response to subunit inactivated influenza vaccine. TCRdb used MiXCR to reprocess the RT-PCR reads, holding one entry per CDR3 protein. The table has roughly 670,000 distinct CDR3 sequences, 14% seen once. Findings of the study overall: Every seasonal influenza vaccination brings in few new T cells, the authors suggested.

Germline V CDR1 and CDR2: SQVTM, ANQGSEA. The CDR3 loop spans 16 amino acids. V shed 2 bases, J shed 5 bases, and the junction held 10 bases outside the gene matches. A remark on this clonotype: Its target is not known.

The specimen was PBMCs from blood, collected around two weeks before vaccination. This chain links TRBV29-1 with TRBJ2-2, with 8 bases identical to TRBD2. The receptor was derived from a man in his fifties who received an inactivated influenza vaccine. CDR3 loop: CSVELAGPSRTGELFF. Written as DNA, the CDR3 is TGCAGCGTTGAACTAGCGGGTCCTTCGAGGACCGGGGAGCTGTTTTTT.